The entry below gives a single T cell receptor (beta chain) sequence along with its context. Its antigen is unknown. This specimen comes from a study of OX40 agonist ivuxolimab in advanced cancers. At the level of the study: The study treated patients with ivuxolimab, an agonistic anti-OX40 (CD134) antibody. Dose-escalation patients suffered from hepatocellular carcinoma, melanoma, renal cell or head and neck cancer. Study observations and caveats: CD4+ T cells averaged fewer expanded clones than CD8+ T cells.

Sequencing used immunoSEQ multiplex PCR; TCRdb keeps in-frame clones, though not all of them. The table records some 58,000 clones, 88% of them present only once. The V gene's germline CDR1 is SEHNR and CDR2 FQNEAQ (reference sequence). With V trimmed by 5 bases and J by 5 bases, 9 bases remained unmatched. This CDR3 has 16 residues. The receptor's source is an adult with an advanced solid tumor such as melanoma, head and neck, liver or kidney cancer. V and J are TRBV7-9 and TRBJ1-4, with 9 bases identical to TRBD1. Sequenced material: CD4+ or CD8+ T cells sorted from blood, taken in a trial of the OX40 agonist ivuxolimab. In nucleotides, the CDR3 is TGTGCCAGCAGCCCCCGGGGACAGGGAAGAAATGAAAAACTGTTTTTT. Its protein product is CASSPRGQGRNEKLFF.